Below are 8 T cell receptor beta chains sequenced from a single sample in a study of sequential checkpoint blockade in melanoma. Profiling relied on immunoSEQ multiplex PCR, and the TCRdb table lists in-frame clones only, not all of them. The sample shows approximately 28,000 clones, around 80% of them seen only once. Treatment described: randomized to nivolumab then ipilimumab (arm A) or the reverse (arm B). This material consisted of CD8+ T cells sorted from blood (inferred from file names), taken from a patient given nivolumab and ipilimumab in sequence. The receptor set was obtained from a human donor with melanoma.

V is TRBV27 and J is TRBJ2-7; D is uncertain. From germline, CDR1 is MNHEY and CDR2 SMNVEV (reference sequence). Trimming took off 2 bases at V and 3 bases at J, with 8 bases between the two ends. This CDR3 spans 13 amino acids. This CDR3 reads CASSLDLGYEQYF. CDR3 coding DNA: TGTGCCAGCAGTTTAGACTTAGGCTACGAGCAGTACTTC.

The gene calls are TRBV5-4 and TRBJ2-7, with 8 bases lining up with TRBD1. Germline V gene sequence: CDR1 SGHNT, CDR2 YYREEE (reference sequence). J gave up 2 bases and V 1 base, and 8 bases lay outside the gene matches. The CDR3 is 16 amino acids. The CDR3 coding sequence is TGTGCCAGCAGCTTGAGACAGGGGTATGGGGCCTACGAGCAGTACTTC. Protein sequence: CASSLRQGYGAYEQYF.

This clone was counted between two and nine times. The rearrangement links TRBV7-9 to TRBJ1-1, with a possible D match to TRBD1 (5 bases). Germline values: CDR1 SEHNR, CDR2 FQNEAQ (reference sequence). This CDR3 is built from 15 residues. The V end was cut by 5 bases, the J end by 4 bases, with 17 bases between. Written as DNA, the CDR3 is TGTGCCAGCAGCCACCTGGGAGGGGAAGCCACTGAAGCTTTCTTT. Translating gives CASSHLGGEATEAFF.

The genes are TRBV27 and TRBJ2-5; unclear D gene. V lost 2 bases and J lost 4, with 11 bases in between. Germline CDR1 MNHEY, CDR2 SMNVEV (reference sequence). The CDR3 sequence is 14 residues long. The DNA of the CDR3 is TGTGCCAGCAGTTTAAGAAGCTTTCTAGAGACCCAGTACTTC. This translates into CASSLRSFLETQYF.

The CDR3 sequence is CASSSREGMNTEAFF. CDR3 nucleotides: TGTGCCAGCAGTTCCAGGGAAGGGATGAACACTGAAGCTTTCTTT. This chain connects TRBV28 to TRBJ1-1, with D maybe TRBD1 (5 bases). Trimming shortened V by 4 bases and J by 0 bases, and 12 bases separated the two germline ends. The CDR3 loop spans 15 amino acids. The germline V gene has CDR1 MDHEN and CDR2 SYDVKM.

Written as DNA, the CDR3 is TGTGCCAGCAGTACCCTAACAGGGATCACTGAAGCTTTCTTT. This codes for CASSTLTGITEAFF. The chain carries TRBV27 and TRBJ1-1, with D possibly matching TRBD1 (6 bases). Germline V gene data show CDR1 as MNHEY and CDR2 as SMNVEV (reference sequence). This CDR3 is built from 14 residues. V dropped 5 bases and J dropped 4 bases, with 14 bases sitting between them.

The chain carries TRBV11-2 and TRBJ2-7; D gene uncertain. Per germline, CDR1 SGHAT and CDR2 FQNNGV. CDR3 length: 13 amino acids. V was cut by 5 bases and J by 5 bases, with 13 bases left in between. The CDR3 is CASSPGVVDEQYF. The CDR3 coding sequence is TGTGCCAGCAGCCCCGGAGTGGTAGACGAGCAGTACTTC.

The chain carries TRBV15 and TRBJ1-2; weak D call: TRBD1 (6 bases). The V end was cut by 0 bases, the J end by 0 bases, with 11 bases between. Germline V lookup: CDR1 LNHNV, CDR2 YYDKDF (reference sequence). The CDR3 length is 16 residues. The CDR3 DNA sequence: TGTGCCACCAGCAGAGATTCCGGGACACCTAACTATGGCTACACCTTC. Residues: CATSRDSGTPNYGYTF.